These 11 T cell receptor beta chains were all obtained from the same sample, sequenced in a study of T cell responses to AZD1222 COVID-19 vaccine. Profiled with immunoSEQ multiplex PCR; TCRdb holds only in-frame clones, not every one. This sample has 130,000 or so clones, with around 92% found just once. This sample comprised peripheral blood, obtained on day 0 of AZD1222 vaccination. These receptors were obtained from an adult in good health.

The rearrangement joins TRBV7-2 to TRBJ2-1; 12 bases map to TRBD2. CDR3 length equals 18 residues. Trimming took 7 bases from V and 0 from J; bases not matched to a gene: 10. CDR1 is SGHTA, CDR2 FQGNSA, per germline. CDR3 DNA sequence: TGTGCCAGCACCTGGGGACTAGCGGGCTTCAGCTCCTACAATGAGCAGTTCTTC. Translated: CASTWGLAGFSSYNEQFF.

The chain carries TRBV4-3 and TRBJ1-1, with TRBD1 matching 7 bases. The junction had 5 bases not matched to a gene; V was cut back by 5 bases and J by 5 bases. The CDR3 runs 13 residues. Germline CDR1 and CDR2: LGHNA and YSLEER. As DNA, the CDR3 is TGCGCCAGCAGCTTCCGGACAGGTACTGAAGCTTTCTTT. Encoded protein: CASSFRTGTEAFF.

This sequence joins TRBV2 and TRBJ2-7; no definite D call. With 5 bases removed from V and 5 bases from J, the gap between germline ends came to 16 bases. This CDR3 is built from 14 residues. Germline-derived CDR1 and CDR2 are SNHLY and FYNNEI. In DNA, the CDR3 is TGTGCCAGCAGTCCAGAGGTAACCGACCACGAGCAGTACTTC. This encodes CASSPEVTDHEQYF.

The chain employs TRBV28 and TRBJ2-7; 11 bases are a match to TRBD2. Germline V gene data show CDR1 as MDHEN and CDR2 as SYDVKM. V gave up 5 bases and J gave up 2 bases; unmatched junction bases: 8. The CDR3 has 16 residues. The CDR3 DNA follows: TGTGCCAGCAGTCTCGGGACTAGCGGAACCCCCTACGAGCAGTACTTC. Amino acid sequence: CASSLGTSGTPYEQYF.

The V call is TRBV5-6, the J call TRBJ2-1, with 7 bases that match TRBD1. The CDR3 covers 13 residues. Germline assignment: CDR1 SGHDT and CDR2 YYEEEE. After removal of 4 bases from V and 9 bases from J, the junction contained 7 bases not matched to a gene. The CDR3 DNA reads as TGTGCCAGCAGCATGGGACAGATGGGTGAGCAGTTCTTC. It encodes CASSMGQMGEQFF.

The V call is TRBV9, the J call TRBJ1-2; 10 bases align to TRBD1. The CDR3 runs 16 residues. V lost 4 bases and J lost 5; bases outside the gene matches: 11. Germline V gene data show CDR1 as SGDLS and CDR2 as YYNGEE. CDR3 sequence: CASSPIKTGGDYGYTF. In DNA form, the CDR3 reads TGTGCCAGCAGCCCTATCAAGACAGGGGGCGATTATGGCTACACCTTC.

The DNA for the CDR3 is TGCGCCAGCAGGGGGGAGCAGGCGATTAATTCACCCCTCCACTTT. Amino acid sequence: CASRGEQAINSPLHF. The J gene is TRBJ1-6, the V gene TRBV5-1; a weak D match, TRBD1 (5 bases). CDR1 is SGHRS, CDR2 YFSETQ, per germline. CDR3 size: 15 residues. Trimming pared 5 bases from V and 6 bases from J, leaving 15 bases between.

This clone was observed a handful of times. The chain is built from TRBV5-4 and TRBJ1-3; D ambiguous. The germline gives CDR1 SGHNT, CDR2 YYREEE (reference sequence). This CDR3 region has 14 residues. Trimming left V 3 bases short and J 0 bases short, with 7 bases between. The CDR3 DNA reads TGTGCCAGCAGCTCTCGTCTCTCTGGAAACACCATATATTTT. Its protein product is CASSSRLSGNTIYF.

V gene TRBV5-5 combines with J gene TRBJ1-4; D remains unclear. The CDR3 contains 13 residues. Germline CDR1 and CDR2: SGHKS and YYEKEE (reference sequence). V lost 3 bases, J lost 4 bases, and 7 bases lay in between. Here the CDR3 DNA reads TGTGCCAGCAGCTCGTTCATTAATGAAAAACTGTTTTTT. This sequence encodes CASSSFINEKLFF.

The genes are TRBV7-8 and TRBJ1-1; D not resolved. From germline, CDR1 is SGHVS and CDR2 FQNEAQ. Trimming took off 4 bases at V and 1 base at J, with 13 bases between the two ends. This CDR3 has 15 residues. CDR3 residues: CASSSLGLWNTEAFF. Written as DNA, the CDR3 is TGTGCCAGCAGCTCCCTGGGGTTGTGGAACACTGAAGCTTTCTTT.

The rearrangement links TRBV7-9 to TRBJ1-3, with no clear D. The CDR3 length is 17 residues. Germline V gene data show CDR1 as SEHNR and CDR2 as FQNEAQ (reference sequence). V was trimmed by 5 bases and J by 4 bases, leaving 21 bases between them. CDR3 sequence: CASSPSFQRGTGNTIYF. The DNA of the CDR3 is TGTGCCAGCAGCCCCTCGTTCCAACGGGGTACCGGAAACACCATATATTTT.